These 20 T cell receptor beta chains originate from one sample sequenced in a study of T-cell reconstitution after alpha-beta-depleted transplantation in children. The TCRbeta library was prepared with unique molecular identifiers. A single record per CDR3 protein comes from TCRdb applying MiXCR to the PCR reads. The sample records 250,000 to 400,000 distinct CDR3 sequences, 23% being singletons. Sequences were derived from PBMCs, mostly from graft donor cells, sampled 180 days after TCRalphabeta/CD19-depleted stem cell transplant. All receptors come from a male patient younger than 18 who had a stem cell transplant for acute lymphoblastic leukemia, so the T cells may come from the graft donor.

This clonotype was counted between two and nine times. The CDR3 protein is CASRAPTGEQFF. As DNA, the CDR3 is TGTGCCAGCAGAGCCCCAACAGGTGAGCAGTTCTTC. The chain recombines TRBV7-2 with TRBJ2-1; tentative D call: TRBD1 (5 bases). V lost 6 bases and J 9 bases, leaving 12 bases between the germline ends. This CDR3 is 12 amino acids long. The germline CDR1 and CDR2 sequences are SGHTA and FQGNSA. The full variable domain, with the rest looked up from reference TRBV7-2 and TRBJ2-1, is GAGVSQSPSNKVTEKGKDVELRCDPISGHTALYWYRQSLGQGLEFLIYFQGNSAPDKSGLPSDRFSAERTGGSVSTLTIQRTQQEDSAVYLCASRAPTGEQFFGPGTRLTVL.

The chain links TRBV7-9 to TRBJ1-2; the D is unclear. Germline assignment: CDR1 SEHNR and CDR2 FQNEAQ (reference sequence). This CDR3 has 15 amino acids. With 3 bases removed from V and 3 bases from J, the gap between germline ends came to 14 bases. CDR3 in DNA: TGTGCCAGCAGCTTCCCACTGGGGAACCACTATGGCTACACCTTC. Its protein is CASSFPLGNHYGYTF.

This clonotype has more than one count but fewer than ten. The chain carries TRBV11-3 and TRBJ2-4, with 9 bases that match TRBD1. The CDR3 contains 15 residues. The germline gives CDR1 SGHNT, CDR2 YENEEA. V was clipped by 5 bases and J by 2 bases; unmatched bases: 4. CDR3 nucleotides: TGTGCCAGCAGCGCGACAGGGGGGTCCAAAAACATTCAGTACTTC. This sequence encodes CASSATGGSKNIQYF.

This chain uses TRBV12-3 or TRBV12-4 with TRBJ2-5, with 7 positions matching TRBD2. V lost 3 bases to trimming and J lost 9 bases; unmatched junction nucleotides: 7. The CDR3 has 13 amino acids. The CDR3 loop is CASSFGLESAQYF. CDR3 DNA sequence: TGTGCCAGCAGTTTCGGACTAGAAAGCGCCCAGTACTTC.

V usage is TRBV7-9 and J usage is TRBJ2-1; the D is unclear. This CDR3 spans 16 amino acids. The V gene's germline CDR1 is SEHNR and CDR2 FQNEAQ (reference sequence). The V and J ends lost 3 bases and 6 bases respectively, with 18 bases between them. The CDR3 spells CASSFLAGQRGNEQFF. The CDR3 DNA sequence: TGTGCCAGCAGCTTTTTGGCAGGTCAACGCGGCAATGAGCAGTTCTTC.

This clonotype was recorded at least ten times. The junction does not match germline at one end; this may be a read error. The chain is built from TRBV7-9 and TRBJ2-3; 9 bases line up with TRBD2. The V gene's germline CDR1 is SEHNR and CDR2 FQNEAQ (reference sequence). The CDR3 loop spans 15 amino acids. CDR3 residues: CASSLTSGSTDTQYF. The CDR3 region has the DNA TGCGCCAGCAGCCTAACTAGCGGGAGCACAGATACGCAGTATTTT.

There are a few counts of this clonotype. The CDR3 bases are TGTGCCACCAGCAGAGCCGGAGCACCGAACACCGGGGAGCTGTTTTTT. The encoded protein is CATSRAGAPNTGELFF. This chain uses TRBV15 with TRBJ2-2, with D hard to call. Germline V gene sequence: CDR1 LNHNV, CDR2 YYDKDF (reference sequence). The CDR3 runs 16 residues. The V and J ends lost 1 base and 0 bases respectively, with 9 bases between them.

V gene TRBV2 combines with J gene TRBJ1-5, with D possibly being TRBD1 (5 bases). Germline V gene lookup returns CDR1 SNHLY and CDR2 FYNNEI. Trimming left V 6 bases short and J 2 bases short, with 17 bases between. CDR3 length: 16 residues. The CDR3 bases are TGTGCCAGCAGGGGGACGGCCCAGAGGGGCAATCAGCCCCAGCATTTT. Amino acid sequence: CASRGTAQRGNQPQHF. Full variable domain (remainder filled in from reference TRBV2 and TRBJ1-5): EPEVTQTPSHQVTQMGQEVILRCVPISNHLYFYWYRQILGQKVEFLVSFYNNEISEKSEIFDDQFSVERPDGSNFTLKIRSTKLEDSAMYFCASRGTAQRGNQPQHFGDGTRLSIL.

This clonotype has a single count. The chain recombines TRBV9 with TRBJ2-3, with D unclear. The germline CDR1 and CDR2 sequences are SGDLS and YYNGEE. The CDR3 extends over 16 amino acids. V was cut by 3 bases and J by 2 bases, with 16 bases left in between. The CDR3 nucleotides read TGTGCCAGCAGCGCCACCCCGGGCGAGAACACAGATACGCAGTATTTT. Its translation is CASSATPGENTDTQYF.

This rearrangement joins TRBV5-1 to TRBJ2-1; 10 positions match TRBD1. The CDR3 runs to 17 residues. Per the germline V gene, CDR1 is SGHRS and CDR2 is YFSETQ. The trim removed 3 bases at V and 1 base at J, leaving 7 bases unmatched. CDR3 nucleotides: TGCGCCAGCAGCTACCTTCCGGGACAGGGGTCCTACAATGAGCAGTTCTTC. Residues: CASSYLPGQGSYNEQFF. Full variable domain (missing parts from reference TRBV5-1 and TRBJ2-1): KAGVTQTPRYLIKTRGQQVTLSCSPISGHRSVSWYQQTPGQGLQFLFEYFSETQRNKGNFPGRFSGRQFSNSRSEMNVSTLELGDSALYLCASSYLPGQGSYNEQFFGPGTRLTVL.

This chain links TRBV9 with TRBJ2-2; TRBD1 is a possible D gene (5 bases). The V and J ends lost 1 base and 4 bases respectively, with 20 bases between them. CDR3 size: 18 residues. Germline V gene data show CDR1 as SGDLS and CDR2 as YYNGEE. In nucleotides, the CDR3 is TGTGCCAGCAGCGTAAGAGGAGACAGTGCCGCGATCACCGGGGAGCTGTTTTTT. Its protein is CASSVRGDSAAITGELFF.

V usage is TRBV2 and J usage is TRBJ1-4; no clear D gene. The CDR3 length is 11 residues. Trimming shortened V by 1 base and J by 6 bases, and 0 bases separated the two germline ends. Germline CDR1 and CDR2: SNHLY and FYNNEI. DNA for the CDR3: TGTGCCAGCAGTGAAGATGAAAAACTGTTTTTT. It encodes CASSEDEKLFF.

The DNA for the CDR3 is TGTGCCAGCAGCTTGGGACAGGCGAGCTCTGGAAACACCATATATTTT. Residues: CASSLGQASSGNTIYF. This chain links TRBV7-2 with TRBJ1-3; TRBD1 aligns across 8 bases. The CDR3 loop spans 16 amino acids. In germline, CDR1 is SGHTA, CDR2 FQGNSA. V gave up 3 bases and J gave up 0 bases; unmatched junction bases: 4.

The chain carries TRBV3-1 and TRBJ2-1, with 11 bases lining up with TRBD2. Per germline, CDR1 LGHDT and CDR2 YNNKEL (reference sequence). The CDR3 runs 15 residues. Trimming cost V 4 bases and J 6 bases; bases outside gene matches: 5. The CDR3 DNA reads TGTGCCAGCAGCCGTAGCGGGAGGGCCGGCAATGAGCAGTTCTTC. It specifies CASSRSGRAGNEQFF.

The rearrangement joins TRBV7-9 to TRBJ2-3, with 8 bases identical to TRBD2. There are 15 residues in the CDR3. The J segment lost 3 bases and the V segment lost 5 bases, leaving 7 bases of the junction unmatched. Germline V gives CDR1 SEHNR, CDR2 FQNEAQ (reference sequence). In DNA, the CDR3 is TGTGCCAGCAGCAGGACTAGCTCGTGGACAGATACGCAGTATTTT. This codes for CASSRTSSWTDTQYF.

The sample holds a few counts of this clonotype. This chain uses TRBV29-1 with TRBJ2-2; no firm D call. V was clipped by 5 bases and J by 4 bases, with 20 bases between them. Germline V gene sequence: CDR1 SQVTM, CDR2 ANQGSEA. The CDR3 runs to 16 residues. The CDR3 DNA reads as TGCAGCGTTTACCCTATCACTGGGTCGGGCACCGGGGAGCTGTTTTTT. Its translation is CSVYPITGSGTGELFF.

The chain is built from TRBV25-1 and TRBJ2-7, with TRBD2 identical over 10 bases. The CDR3 sequence is 12 residues long. Trimming took 6 bases from V and 7 from J; bases not matched to a gene: 3. Germline CDR1 and CDR2: MGHDK and SYGVNS. The CDR3 region is CASRELAGEQYF. CDR3 DNA sequence: TGTGCCAGCAGGGAACTAGCGGGAGAGCAGTACTTC.

The rearrangement uses TRBV6-2 or TRBV6-3 and TRBJ2-2, with D possibly matching TRBD2 (5 bases). From germline, CDR1 is MNHEY and CDR2 SVGEGT. Trimming shortened V by 7 bases and J by 0 bases, and 12 bases separated the two germline ends. This CDR3 is 15 amino acids long. CDR3 region: CASTPWGANTGELFF. The CDR3, as DNA: TGTGCCAGCACCCCTTGGGGAGCGAACACCGGGGAGCTGTTTTTT.

This chain joins TRBV9 and TRBJ2-3, with a possible D match to TRBD2 (5 bases). The V gene's germline CDR1 is SGDLS and CDR2 YYNGEE. The germline V and J ends were trimmed by 4 bases and 2 bases, with 14 bases remaining between them. This CDR3 has 15 amino acids. This CDR3 is CASSLARSNTDTQYF. The CDR3 region has the DNA TGTGCCAGCAGCCTAGCCAGGTCTAACACAGATACGCAGTATTTT.

This clonotype was detected only a few times. The gene calls are TRBV6-5 and TRBJ1-5, with D possibly matching TRBD1 (6 bases). The V gene's germline CDR1 is MNHEY and CDR2 SVGAGI. The V end lost 2 bases, the J end lost 0 bases, and 14 bases lay between the germline ends. CDR3 length: 17 amino acids. The CDR3: CASSYRQGKHSNQPQHF. Here the CDR3 DNA reads TGTGCCAGCAGTTACCGGCAGGGGAAACATAGCAATCAGCCCCAGCATTTT.